This record looks at one T cell receptor (beta chain) sequence and its context. The antigen is not known. The sample belongs to a study of high-grade serous ovarian cancer treatment subgroups. The tumor samples were collected prior to definitive surgery or chemotherapy. TCRdb keeps only in-frame clones here, not all; method: immunoSEQ multiplex PCR. The sample consists of around 5,000 clones, 60% to 80% of them appearing once. CDR3 length: 12 residues. Trimming removed 0 bases at V and 11 bases at J, with 13 bases between. Germline CDR1 GTSNPN, CDR2 SVGIG (reference sequence). General study results and limits: Spatial context was lost because tumors were sequenced in bulk.

V usage is TRBV30 and J usage is TRBJ1-1; TRBD1 is a possible D gene (5 bases). What was sequenced was tumor tissue. This sequence originates from a human donor with high-grade serous ovarian cancer. This CDR3 reads CAWSVLERGAFF. For the CDR3, the DNA is TGTGCCTGGAGTGTTTTGGAGCGGGGGGCTTTCTTT.